Below, 6 T cell receptor delta chains from the same sample are listed, as sequenced in a study of gamma-delta T cells after stem cell transplantation (dated by TCRdb to the mid-2010s). Libraries came from RT-PCR. Sequencing relied on an Illumina MiSeq. Public reads were reanalyzed in TCRdb with CATT, and rows carrying the same DNA were merged afterwards. The sample table holds about 240 delta-chain clones, of which approximately 5.7% were seen once. The ten largest account for about 96% of the sample. Material: gamma-delta T cells. The receptor source for this set is a human donor. It is not recorded whose cells these are; they may come from a transplant donor.

As concerns this clone: The TCRdb protein comes from a much larger clone and disagrees with this DNA's translation at residue 9, likely due to a read error; the protein given here is derived from the DNA. This sequence joins TRDV2 and TRDJ1, with D maybe TRDD3 (5 bases). V lost 0 bases, J lost 4 bases, and 20 bases lay in between. Per the germline V gene, CDR1 is GEAIGNYY and CDR2 is EKD. CDR3 length: 17 amino acids. The CDR3 loop is CACDTVGGLRSGDKLIF. The CDR3 nucleotides are TGTGCCTGTGACACCGTCGGGGGGTTACGCTCTGGCGATAAACTCATCTTT.

This clone occurred a few times. A read error likely explains this, since a far larger clone differs by one base. The chain combines TRDV3 with TRDJ3, with a tentative D call TRDD3 (7 bases). Deletions cut 3 bases from V and 0 bases from J, with 30 bases between. Per germline, CDR1 TVYSNPD and CDR2 GDNSRS (reference sequence). The CDR3 has 22 residues. The CDR3 nucleotides read TGTGCCTTCCCTCGTACCTTCCCGACTGAGGGATACTTCTCCTGGGACACCCGACAGATGTTTTTC. This encodes CAFPRTFPTEGYFSWDTRQMFF.

Within the sample, this clone is hyperexpanded (1% or more). This sample also contains other DNA sequences that code for the same CDR3. The rearrangement links TRDV2 to TRDJ1; 10 nucleotides align to TRDD3. Looked up from germline, CDR1 is GEAIGNYY and CDR2 is EKD. V lost 3 bases, J lost 1 base, and 10 bases stayed unmatched. CDR3 size: 17 residues. The DNA for the CDR3 is TGTGCCTGTGACGCCCTAGGACTGGGGGATCGCACCGATAAACTCATCTTT. It yields the protein CACDALGLGDRTDKLIF.

The sample holds a few counts of this clone. This likely stems from a read error, as it lies one base from a far larger clone. This same CDR3 is encoded by further DNA sequences in the sample. J is TRDJ1 and V is TRDV2; 10 bases are shared with TRDD3. Germline V gene lookup returns CDR1 GEAIGNYY and CDR2 EKD. CDR3 length: 17 amino acids. J lost 1 base, V lost 3 bases, and 10 bases had no gene match. The CDR3 sequence is CACDALGLGDRTDKLIF. Written as DNA, the CDR3 is TGTGCCTGTGACGCCCTCGGACTGGGGGATCGCACCGATAAACTCATCTTT.

Within the sample, this clone is medium-sized. Given a far larger clone just one base away, this is likely a sequencing read error. Other DNA sequences in this specimen translate into the identical CDR3. The chain couples TRDV2 to TRDJ1; possibly TRDD3 for D (5 bases). The CDR3 loop spans 18 amino acids. Trimming cost V 3 bases and J 0 bases, with 22 bases left between them. The V gene's germline CDR1 is GEAIGNYY and CDR2 EKD. The CDR3 region has the DNA TGTGCCTGTGACTCCGTTTCTACAGAAGGGGGGCACACCGATAAACTCATCTTT. As protein: CACDSVSTEGGHTDKLIF.

This sequence joins TRDV2 and TRDJ1; 12 bases map to TRDD3. This CDR3 contains 19 residues. V gave up 3 bases and J gave up 0 bases; unmatched junction bases: 13. Germline V CDR1 and CDR2: GEAIGNYY, EKD. The CDR3 DNA is TGTGCCTGTGACGGCCCCCTGGGGGATACGCGAAAACACACCGATAAACTCATCTTT. This sequence encodes CACDGPLGDTRKHTDKLIF.